The subject of this entry is one TCR beta chain. The antigen is not known. The entry originates in a study of beta chain features in type 1 diabetes. Study in general: Patients were similar to healthy donors in age and gender (as well as in cell yields).

Study-wide results and caveats: Shorter templates might be favored by PCR, equally in patients and controls. There was a moderate but significant shortening of TCRB CDR3s in all four CD4+ subsets of Type 1 diabetes patients.

Populations obtained by sorting all exceeded 95% purity. The entirety of the isolated RNA underwent reverse transcription, so expressed TCRB transcripts were sequenced. Data came from immunoSEQ multiplex PCR; TCRdb stores just in-frame clones and leaves some out. The profile shows 500,000 to 850,000 clones, roughly an eighth of them singletons. The germline CDR1 and CDR2 sequences are MNHEY and SVGAGI. V gave up 8 bases and J gave up 4 bases; unmatched junction bases: 3. The CDR3 runs 12 residues. The TCR was taken from a man aged 18 to 29 with type 1 diabetes. V usage is TRBV6-5 and J usage is TRBJ1-2, with 8 bases that match TRBD1. Specimen: naive CD4+ T cells from blood. Written as DNA, the CDR3 is TGTGCCAGCCAGACAGGGGCCTATGGCTACACCTTC. Its translation is CASQTGAYGYTF.